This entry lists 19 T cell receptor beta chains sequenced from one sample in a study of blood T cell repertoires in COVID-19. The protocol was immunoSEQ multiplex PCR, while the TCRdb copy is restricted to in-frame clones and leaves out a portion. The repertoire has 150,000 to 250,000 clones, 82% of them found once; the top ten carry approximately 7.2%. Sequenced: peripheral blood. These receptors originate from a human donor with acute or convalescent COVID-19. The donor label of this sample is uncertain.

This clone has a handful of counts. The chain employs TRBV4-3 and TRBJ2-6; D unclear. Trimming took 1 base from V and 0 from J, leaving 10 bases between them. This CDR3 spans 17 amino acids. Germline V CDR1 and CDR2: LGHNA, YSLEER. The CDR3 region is CASSQAPYGSGANVLTF. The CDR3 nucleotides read TGCGCCAGCAGCCAAGCCCCGTACGGCTCTGGGGCCAACGTCCTGACTTTC.

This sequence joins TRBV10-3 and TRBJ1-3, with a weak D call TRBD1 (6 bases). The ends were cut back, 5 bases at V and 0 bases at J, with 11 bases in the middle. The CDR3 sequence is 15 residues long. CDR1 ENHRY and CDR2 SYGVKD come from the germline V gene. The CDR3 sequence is CAISQGPLSGNTIYF. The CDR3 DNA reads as TGTGCCATCAGTCAGGGGCCACTCTCTGGAAACACCATATATTTT.

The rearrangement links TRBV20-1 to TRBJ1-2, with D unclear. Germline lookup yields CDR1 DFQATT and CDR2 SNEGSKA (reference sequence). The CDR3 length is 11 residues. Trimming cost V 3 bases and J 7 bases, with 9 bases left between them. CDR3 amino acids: CSASPRSGYTF. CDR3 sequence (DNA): TGCAGTGCTAGCCCCCGGTCTGGCTACACCTTC.

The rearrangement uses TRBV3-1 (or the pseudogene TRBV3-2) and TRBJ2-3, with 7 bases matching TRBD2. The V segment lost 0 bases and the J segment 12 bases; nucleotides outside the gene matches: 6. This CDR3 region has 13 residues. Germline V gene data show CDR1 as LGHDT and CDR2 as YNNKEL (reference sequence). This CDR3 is CASSQEGGSAQYF. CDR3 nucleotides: TGTGCCAGCAGCCAAGAGGGCGGGAGTGCTCAGTATTTT.

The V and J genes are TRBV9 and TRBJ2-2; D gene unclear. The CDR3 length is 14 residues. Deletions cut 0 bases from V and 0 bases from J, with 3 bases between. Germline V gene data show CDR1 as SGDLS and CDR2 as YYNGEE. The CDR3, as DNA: TGTGCCAGCAGCGTAGATACGAACACCGGGGAGCTGTTTTTT. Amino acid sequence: CASSVDTNTGELFF.

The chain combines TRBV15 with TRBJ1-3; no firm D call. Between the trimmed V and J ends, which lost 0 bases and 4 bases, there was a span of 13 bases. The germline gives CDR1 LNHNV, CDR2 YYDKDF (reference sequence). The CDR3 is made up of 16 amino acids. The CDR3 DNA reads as TGTGCCACCAGCAGAGAAGGAGGGATTGTAGGAAACACCATATATTTT. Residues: CATSREGGIVGNTIYF.

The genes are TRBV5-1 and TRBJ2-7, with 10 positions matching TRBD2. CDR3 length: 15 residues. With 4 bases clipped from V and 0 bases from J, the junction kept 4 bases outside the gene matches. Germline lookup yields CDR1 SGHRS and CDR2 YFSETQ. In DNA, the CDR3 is TGCGCCAGCAGCCATCCTAGCGGGAGCTCCTACGAGCAGTACTTC. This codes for CASSHPSGSSYEQYF.

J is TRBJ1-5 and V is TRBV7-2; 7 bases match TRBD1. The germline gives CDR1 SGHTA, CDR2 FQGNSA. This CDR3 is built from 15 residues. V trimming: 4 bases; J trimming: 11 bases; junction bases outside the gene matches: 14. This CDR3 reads CASSSIGTVTSAQHF. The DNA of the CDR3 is TGTGCCAGCAGCTCAATAGGGACAGTTACGAGCGCCCAGCATTTT.

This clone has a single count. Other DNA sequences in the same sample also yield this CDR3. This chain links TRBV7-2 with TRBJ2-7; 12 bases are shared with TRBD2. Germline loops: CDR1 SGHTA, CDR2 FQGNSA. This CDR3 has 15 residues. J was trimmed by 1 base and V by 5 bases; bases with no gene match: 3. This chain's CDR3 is CASSPTSGSSYEQYF. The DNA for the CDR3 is TGTGCCAGCAGCCCGACTAGCGGGAGTTCCTACGAGCAGTACTTC.

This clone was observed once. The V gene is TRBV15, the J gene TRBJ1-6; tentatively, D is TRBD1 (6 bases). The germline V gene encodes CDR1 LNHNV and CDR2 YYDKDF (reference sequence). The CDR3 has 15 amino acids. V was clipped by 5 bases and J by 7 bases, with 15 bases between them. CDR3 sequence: CATSRKGVRNSPLHF. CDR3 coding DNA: TGTGCCACCAGCCGAAAGGGGGTGCGGAATTCACCCCTCCACTTT.

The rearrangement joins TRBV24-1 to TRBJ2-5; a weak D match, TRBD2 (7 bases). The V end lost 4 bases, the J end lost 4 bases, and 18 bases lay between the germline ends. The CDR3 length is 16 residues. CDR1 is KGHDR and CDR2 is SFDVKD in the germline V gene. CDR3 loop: CATSDPGGRGAETQYF. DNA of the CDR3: TGTGCCACCAGTGACCCGGGAGGAAGGGGGGCAGAGACCCAGTACTTC.

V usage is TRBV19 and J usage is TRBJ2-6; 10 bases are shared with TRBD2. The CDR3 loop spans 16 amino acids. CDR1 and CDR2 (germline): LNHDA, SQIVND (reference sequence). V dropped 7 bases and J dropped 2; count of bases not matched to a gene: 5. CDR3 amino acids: CASTVGLAAGANVLTF. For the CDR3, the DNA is TGTGCCAGTACGGTCGGACTAGCGGCTGGGGCCAACGTCCTGACTTTC.

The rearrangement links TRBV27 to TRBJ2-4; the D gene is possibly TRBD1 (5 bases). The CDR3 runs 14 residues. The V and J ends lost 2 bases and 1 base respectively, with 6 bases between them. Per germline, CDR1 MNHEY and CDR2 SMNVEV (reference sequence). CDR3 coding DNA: TGTGCCAGCAGTTTACAGGGCGCCAAAAACATTCAGTACTTC. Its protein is CASSLQGAKNIQYF.

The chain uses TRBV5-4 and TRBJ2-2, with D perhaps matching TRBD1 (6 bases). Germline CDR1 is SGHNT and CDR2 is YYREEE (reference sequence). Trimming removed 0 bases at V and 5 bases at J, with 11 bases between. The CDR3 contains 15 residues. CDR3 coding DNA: TGTGCCAGCAGCTTGGGCCAGGGGCAAACCGGGGAGCTGTTTTTT. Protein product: CASSLGQGQTGELFF.

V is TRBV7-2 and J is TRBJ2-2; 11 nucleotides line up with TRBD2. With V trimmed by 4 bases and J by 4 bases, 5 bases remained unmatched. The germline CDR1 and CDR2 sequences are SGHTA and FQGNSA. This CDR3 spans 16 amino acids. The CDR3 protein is CASSSQLAGVTGELFF. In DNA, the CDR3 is TGTGCCAGCAGCTCTCAACTAGCGGGGGTCACCGGGGAGCTGTTTTTT. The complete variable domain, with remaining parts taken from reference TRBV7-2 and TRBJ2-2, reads GAGVSQSPSNKVTEKGKDVELRCDPISGHTALYWYRQSLGQGLEFLIYFQGNSAPDKSGLPSDRFSAERTGGSVSTLTIQRTQQEDSAVYLCASSSQLAGVTGELFFGEGSRLTVL.

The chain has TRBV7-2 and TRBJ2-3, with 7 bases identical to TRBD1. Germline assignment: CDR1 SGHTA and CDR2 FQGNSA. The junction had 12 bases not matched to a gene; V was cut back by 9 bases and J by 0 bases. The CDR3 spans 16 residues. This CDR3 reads CASSPGQRYSTDTQYF. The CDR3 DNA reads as TGTGCCAGTTCTCCGGGACAGAGATATAGCACAGATACGCAGTATTTT.

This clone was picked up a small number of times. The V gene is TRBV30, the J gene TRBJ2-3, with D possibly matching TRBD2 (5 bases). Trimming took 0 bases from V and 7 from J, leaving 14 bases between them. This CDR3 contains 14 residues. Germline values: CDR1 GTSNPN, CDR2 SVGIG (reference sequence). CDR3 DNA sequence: TGTGCCTGGAGTGTATACGGGGTACCTTATACGCAGTATTTT. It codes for CAWSVYGVPYTQYF.

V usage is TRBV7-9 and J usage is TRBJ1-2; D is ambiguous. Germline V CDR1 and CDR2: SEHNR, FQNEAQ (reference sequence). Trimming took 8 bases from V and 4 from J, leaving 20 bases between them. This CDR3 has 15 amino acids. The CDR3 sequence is CASARGPGGGYGYTF. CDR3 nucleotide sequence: TGTGCCAGCGCTAGAGGGCCGGGAGGAGGCTATGGCTACACCTTC.

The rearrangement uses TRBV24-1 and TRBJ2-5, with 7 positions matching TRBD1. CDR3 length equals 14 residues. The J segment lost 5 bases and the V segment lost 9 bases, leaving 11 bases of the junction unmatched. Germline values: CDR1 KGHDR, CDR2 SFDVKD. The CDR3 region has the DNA TGTGCCACCGGCGACACAGGGGTCGATGAGACCCAGTACTTC. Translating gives CATGDTGVDETQYF.